This T cell receptor (beta chain) emerged from a study of cytomegalovirus exposure and HLA in healthy donors. The study, taken as a whole, reports: The CMV antigen specificity of three CMV-associated chains was confirmed through in vitro analysis.

The PCR was carried out with 60 Vbeta primers and 13 Jbeta primers. Using immunoSEQ multiplex PCR, the repertoire was profiled, and TCRdb retains in-frame clones only, with some absent. This sample has just over 150,000 clones, with approximately 84% found just once. With respect to this clone: Its specificity is unknown.

All the people who gave samples were healthy bone marrow donors. The CDR3 loop spans 13 amino acids. The sequencing input was PBMCs. The V call is TRBV21-1, the J call TRBJ1-5; TRBD1 reflects the table's D call only, with no check against the DNA. TRBV21-1 has pseudogene status. The sequence was obtained from a man aged 18 to 30 in good health and CMV-seropositive. CDR3 bases: TGTGACGACAGGGGGCGAGGAAATCAGCCCCAGCATTTT. This sequence encodes CDDRGRGNQPQHF.